Below, 10 T cell receptor beta chains from the same sample are listed, as sequenced in a study of blood T cell repertoires in COVID-19. The table came from immunoSEQ multiplex PCR; TCRdb's copy has only in-frame clones and leaves some out. The data contain a few hundred thousand clones, 86% of them singletons. Material: peripheral blood. The receptors here all came from a man aged 55 to 69 with acute or convalescent COVID-19.

V gene TRBV29-1 combines with J gene TRBJ1-1; TRBD1 agrees at 8 bases. Losses at the gene ends were 7 bases for V and 4 bases for J; bases not matched to a gene: 8. CDR3 length equals 13 residues. The V gene's germline CDR1 is SQVTM and CDR2 ANQGSEA. The chain's CDR3 is CSARLDRATEAFF. The CDR3 DNA reads as TGCAGCGCCCGCCTGGACAGGGCCACTGAAGCTTTCTTT.

The chain couples TRBV7-9 to TRBJ1-2, with 8 bases identical to TRBD1. The junction had 3 bases not matched to a gene; V was cut back by 5 bases and J by 7 bases. This CDR3 has 12 residues. From germline, CDR1 is SEHNR and CDR2 FQNEAQ (reference sequence). The CDR3 region is CASSSTGGGYTF. The CDR3 bases are TGTGCCAGCAGCAGTACAGGGGGTGGCTACACCTTC.

This chain joins TRBV11-2 and TRBJ2-1; no clear D gene. CDR1 is SGHAT and CDR2 is FQNNGV in the germline V gene. V was pared by 5 bases and J by 4 bases, with 9 bases between. The CDR3 has 13 residues. The CDR3, as DNA: TGTGCCAGCAGCCCCGCTACGTACAATGAGCAGTTCTTC. Translation: CASSPATYNEQFF.

This chain connects TRBV7-9 to TRBJ2-3, with 8 nucleotides matching TRBD2. Per germline, CDR1 SEHNR and CDR2 FQNEAQ (reference sequence). CDR3 length: 17 amino acids. Losses at the gene ends were 8 bases for V and 4 bases for J; bases not matched to a gene: 17. The CDR3 nucleotides read TGTGCCAGCCATAGGCAAGCGGGGGCAGGAGGGGCAGATACGCAGTATTTT. This codes for CASHRQAGAGGADTQYF.

This clone appeared once. This rearrangement joins TRBV25-1 to TRBJ1-2; TRBD1 agrees at 7 bases. V shed 5 bases and J 7 bases; nucleotides not matched to a gene: 7. The CDR3 loop spans 13 amino acids. Germline assignment: CDR1 MGHDK and CDR2 SYGVNS. The CDR3 DNA is TGTGCCAGCAGTAACCGAGGGGGCAGTGGCTACACCTTC. Residues: CASSNRGGSGYTF.

DNA of the CDR3: TGTGCCAGCAGTTACTCGGGAGGGGAAGGTTCACCCCTCCACTTT. Its protein is CASSYSGGEGSPLHF. The V gene is TRBV6-5, the J gene TRBJ1-6, with a weak D call TRBD1 (5 bases). The CDR3 runs to 15 residues. The germline V gene encodes CDR1 MNHEY and CDR2 SVGAGI. Between the trimmed V and J ends, which lost 0 bases and 9 bases, there was a span of 12 bases.

The chain links TRBV30 to TRBJ2-5; no clear D gene. V gave up 3 bases and J gave up 7 bases, with 9 bases separating them. The length of the CDR3 is 11 residues. CDR1 and CDR2 (germline): GTSNPN, SVGIG (reference sequence). CDR3 region: CAWSSPGTQYF. The CDR3 DNA sequence: TGTGCCTGGAGCTCCCCGGGGACCCAGTACTTC.

The V and J genes are TRBV6-5 and TRBJ2-3; TRBD2 matches at 8 bases. The CDR3 is 14 residues long. Germline V lookup: CDR1 MNHEY, CDR2 SVGAGI. The ends lost 2 bases at V and 5 bases at J; junction bases unmatched: 3. CDR3 sequence (DNA): TGTGCCAGCAGTTACCTTAGCGGGATAGATACGCAGTATTTT. Translation: CASSYLSGIDTQYF.

This clone occurred once. The chain couples TRBV7-9 to TRBJ1-2; D uncertain. V lost 4 bases to trimming and J lost 10 bases, with 19 bases between them. Germline V CDR1 and CDR2: SEHNR, FQNEAQ (reference sequence). The length of the CDR3 is 14 residues. This chain's CDR3 is CASSSLWHPPDYTF. CDR3 nucleotide sequence: TGTGCCAGCAGCTCCCTCTGGCACCCTCCCGACTACACCTTC.

The rearrangement uses TRBV2 and TRBJ2-2; 13 bases map to TRBD2. Trimming removed 7 bases from V and 3 bases from J; junction bases left unmatched: 5. Germline V gives CDR1 SNHLY, CDR2 FYNNEI. This CDR3 spans 16 amino acids. This CDR3 is CASKTGLAGHTGELFF. CDR3 sequence (DNA): TGTGCCAGCAAAACGGGACTAGCGGGACACACCGGGGAGCTGTTTTTT.